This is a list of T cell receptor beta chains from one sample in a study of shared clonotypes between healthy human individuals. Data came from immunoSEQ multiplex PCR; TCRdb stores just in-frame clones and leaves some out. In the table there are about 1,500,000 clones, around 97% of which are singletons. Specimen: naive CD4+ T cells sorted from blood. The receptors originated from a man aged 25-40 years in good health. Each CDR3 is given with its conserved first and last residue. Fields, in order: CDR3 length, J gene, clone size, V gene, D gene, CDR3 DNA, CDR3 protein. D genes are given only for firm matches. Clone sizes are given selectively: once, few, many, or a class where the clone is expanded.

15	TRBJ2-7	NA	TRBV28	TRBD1	TGTGCCAGCAGCTCACCCTTGACAGGGTCCTACGAGCAGTACTTC	CASSSPLTGSYEQYF
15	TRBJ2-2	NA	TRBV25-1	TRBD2	TGTGCCAGCAGAGGGACTAGCGGGCCAACCGGGGAGCTGTTTTTT	CASRGTSGPTGELFF
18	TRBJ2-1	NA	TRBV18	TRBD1	TGTGCCAGCTCACGAAAGATCAAACCGGGACAGGCGGCCGATGAGCAGTTCTTC	CASSRKIKPGQAADEQFF
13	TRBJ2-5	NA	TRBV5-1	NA	TGCGCCAGCAGCTTTTATAGAAAAGAGACCCAGTACTTC	CASSFYRKETQYF
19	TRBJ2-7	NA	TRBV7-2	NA	TGTGCCAGCAGCTTAGCAGTACAGTTCGTCCTCGGGGTCCCCTACGAGCAGTACTTC	CASSLAVQFVLGVPYEQYF
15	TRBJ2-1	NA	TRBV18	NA	TGTGCCAGCTCACCAAGGTGGGAGCGACCCAATGAGCAGTTCTTC	CASSPRWERPNEQFF
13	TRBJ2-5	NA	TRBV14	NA	TGTGCCAGCAGCCGACGATATATTGAGACCCAGTACTTC	CASSRRYIETQYF
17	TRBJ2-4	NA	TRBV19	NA	TGTGCCAGTAGTATCCGGGGAAGTAATGTAGCCAAAAACATTCAGTACTTC	CASSIRGSNVAKNIQYF
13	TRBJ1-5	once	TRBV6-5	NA	TGTGCCAGCAGTTACGGTCTCAATCAGCCCCAGCATTTT	CASSYGLNQPQHF
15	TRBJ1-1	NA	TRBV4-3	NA	TGCGCCAGCAGCCAAGTTCGCACGGCTAACACTGAAGCTTTCTTT	CASSQVRTANTEAFF
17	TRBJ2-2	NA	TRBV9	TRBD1	TGTGCCAGCAGCGTCGAACAGGGGGCGCCGAACACCGGGGAGCTGTTTTTT	CASSVEQGAPNTGELFF
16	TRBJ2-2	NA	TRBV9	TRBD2	TGTGCCAGCAGCGTAGTTGTAGCGGGGAACACCGGGGAGCTGTTTTTT	CASSVVVAGNTGELFF
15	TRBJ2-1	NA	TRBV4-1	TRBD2	TGCGCCAGCAGCCCGGGACTAGCTGAGCGCTTAGGGCAGTTCTTC	CASSPGLAERLGQFF
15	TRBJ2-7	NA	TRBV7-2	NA	TGTGCCAGCAGCTTACAGACCGGATACGGCGACGAGCAGTACTTC	CASSLQTGYGDEQYF
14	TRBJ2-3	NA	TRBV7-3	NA	TGTGCCAGCAGCTTAACTGGGTCCACAGATACGCAGTATTTT	CASSLTGSTDTQYF
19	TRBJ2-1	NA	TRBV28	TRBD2	TGTGCCAGCAATGCGGGGGTTATGCTGCGTTTTCACAGGTACAATGAGCAGTTCTTC	CASNAGVMLRFHRYNEQFF
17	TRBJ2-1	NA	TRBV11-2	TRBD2	TGTGCCAGCAGCTTAGTCCCCGGGACTAGTGGGTACAATGAGCAGTTCTTC	CASSLVPGTSGYNEQFF
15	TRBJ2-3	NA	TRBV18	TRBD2	TGTGCCAGCTCATCCTGGAAAGCGGGAGAAGATACGCAGTATTTT	CASSSWKAGEDTQYF
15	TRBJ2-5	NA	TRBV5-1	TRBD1	TGCGCCAGCAGCAGGACAGGGACGAGGCAAGAGACCCAGTACTTC	CASSRTGTRQETQYF
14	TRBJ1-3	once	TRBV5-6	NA	TGTGCCAGCAGCTTTCTTAACTCTGGAAACACCATATATTTT	CASSFLNSGNTIYF
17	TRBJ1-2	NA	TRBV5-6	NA	TGTGCCAGCAGCCGGGGAATTTATAGCACGATAGATTATGGCTACACCTTC	CASSRGIYSTIDYGYTF
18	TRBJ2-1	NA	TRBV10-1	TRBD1	TGCGCCAGCAGTGAGTCATGGGCCGGGACAGCACACTACAATGAGCAGTTCTTC	CASSESWAGTAHYNEQFF
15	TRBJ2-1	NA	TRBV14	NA	TGTGCCAGCAGCCTCCTAAGTGCAGGGCCCATCGAGCAGTTCTTC	CASSLLSAGPIEQFF
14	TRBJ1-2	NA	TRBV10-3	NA	TGTGCCATCAGTGAGTCGATAACCTCCCCGGGCTACACCTTC	CAISESITSPGYTF
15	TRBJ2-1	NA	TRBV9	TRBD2	TGTGCCAGCAGCGTAGGCGGGAGAACTGACAATGAGCAGTTCTTC	CASSVGGRTDNEQFF
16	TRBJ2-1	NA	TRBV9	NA	TGTGCCAGCAGCGTAGTGGGAAACTGGCTGGGGGGTGAGCAGTTCTTC	CASSVVGNWLGGEQFF
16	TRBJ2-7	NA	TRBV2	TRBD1	TGTGCCAGCAGTGAAGCGCTGACAGGGGTGGCCTACGAGCAGTACTTC	CASSEALTGVAYEQYF
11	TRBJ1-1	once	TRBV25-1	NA	TGTGCCAGCAGTGCCGAGGGTTGGGTATTCTTT	CASSAEGWVFF
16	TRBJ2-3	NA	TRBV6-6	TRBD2	TGTGCCAGCAGGCCGCCCCAGCGGGAGGTCTCAGATACGCAGTATTTT	CASRPPQREVSDTQYF
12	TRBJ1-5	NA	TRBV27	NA	TGTGCTAGCAGTAACATCAATCAGCCCCAGCATTTT	CASSNINQPQHF
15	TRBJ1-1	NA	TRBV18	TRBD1	TGTGCCAGCTCACCAACGACAGGGACGGACACTGAAGCTTTCTTT	CASSPTTGTDTEAFF
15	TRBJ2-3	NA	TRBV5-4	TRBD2	TGTGCCAGCAGCTCCAAGCGGGAGAACACAGATACGCAGTATTTT	CASSSKRENTDTQYF
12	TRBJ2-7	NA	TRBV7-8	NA	TGTGCCAGCAGCTCCCCTTCCTACGAGCAGTACTTC	CASSSPSYEQYF
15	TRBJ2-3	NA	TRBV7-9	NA	TGTGCCAGCAGCTTAGGGTCAGGCGCCACAGATACGCAGTATTTT	CASSLGSGATDTQYF
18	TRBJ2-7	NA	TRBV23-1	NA	TGCGCCAGCAGTCAATTTTTCCCGGACAAAAGCCTCTCCTACGAGCAGTACTTC	CASSQFFPDKSLSYEQYF
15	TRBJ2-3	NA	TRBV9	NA	TGTGCCAGCAGCGTAGGTGGCGGCGGATTTGATACGCAGTATTTT	CASSVGGGGFDTQYF
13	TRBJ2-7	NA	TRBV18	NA	TGTGCCAGCTCACCCATGATGAGCTACGAGCAGTACTTC	CASSPMMSYEQYF
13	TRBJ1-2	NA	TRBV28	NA	TGTGCCAGCAGTTTAGTGGCCGGGACTGGCTACACCTTC	CASSLVAGTGYTF
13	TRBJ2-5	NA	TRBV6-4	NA	TGTGCCAGCAGTGTCACCTCGGGAGAGACCCAGTACTTC	CASSVTSGETQYF
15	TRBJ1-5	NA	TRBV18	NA	TGTGCCAGCTCACCACGGCGACTGAACGATCAGCCCCAGCATTTT	CASSPRRLNDQPQHF
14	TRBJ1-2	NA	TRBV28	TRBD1	TGTGCCAGCAGCTATAATCAGGGGGCGATGGGCTACACCTTC	CASSYNQGAMGYTF
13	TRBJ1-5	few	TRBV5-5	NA	TGTGCCAGCAGCTTTCAGGGCCATCAGCCCCAGCATTTT	CASSFQGHQPQHF
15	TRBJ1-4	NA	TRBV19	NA	TGTGCCAGTAGAGCCCCAGGAGGGTTGAGTGAAAAACTGTTTTTT	CASRAPGGLSEKLFF
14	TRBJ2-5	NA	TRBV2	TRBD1	TGTGCCAGCAACACAGGGGGCTGGGGAGAGACCCAGTACTTC	CASNTGGWGETQYF
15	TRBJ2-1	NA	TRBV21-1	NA	TGTGCCAGCAGCAACAGGACTAGCGGAAACAATGAGCAGTTCTTC	CASSNRTSGNNEQFF
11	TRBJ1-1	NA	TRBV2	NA	TGTGCCAGCACCCGTTGGTCTGAAGCTTTCTTT	CASTRWSEAFF
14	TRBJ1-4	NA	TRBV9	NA	TGTGCCAGCAGCGTAGGACCGTCTAATGAAAAACTGTTTTTT	CASSVGPSNEKLFF
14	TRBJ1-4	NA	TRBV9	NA	TGTGCCAGCAGCGCCAGAGCCTATAATGAAAAACTGTTTTTT	CASSARAYNEKLFF
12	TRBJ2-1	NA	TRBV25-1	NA	TGTGCCAGCAGTCAGGGATACAATGAGCAGTTCTTC	CASSQGYNEQFF
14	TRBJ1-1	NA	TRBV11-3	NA	TGTGCCAGCAGCCCTGACGGAGGGAACACTGAAGCTTTCTTT	CASSPDGGNTEAFF
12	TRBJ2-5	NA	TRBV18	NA	TGTGCCAGCTCAACTCTCCAAGAGACCCAGTACTTC	CASSTLQETQYF
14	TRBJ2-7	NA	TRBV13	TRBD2	TGTGCCACCAGCCTGCGGGAGGGCCCCTACGAGCAGTACTTC	CATSLREGPYEQYF
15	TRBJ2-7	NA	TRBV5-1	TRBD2	TGCGCCAGCAGCTTGTGGACTAGCGATGGCCACGAGCAGTACTTC	CASSLWTSDGHEQYF